This is a list of T cell receptor beta chains from one sample in a study of cytomegalovirus exposure and HLA in healthy donors. TCRdb keeps only in-frame clones here, not all; method: immunoSEQ multiplex PCR. The table has more than 85,000 clones, about three quarters seen once; the top ten hold around an eighth. Sequenced: PBMCs. The origin of the receptors is a male donor in good health and CMV-seropositive. The CDR3 runs from the conserved cysteine through the conserved F or W. D genes are given only for firm matches. Rows give clone size only sometimes, using once, few, many, or a class for an expanded clone.

j_call v_call clone_size d_call cdr3_aa cdr3_nt
TRBJ2-7 TRBV2 NA TRBD2 CASSSPGVLAEESYEQYF TGTGCCAGCAGCTCTCCGGGGGTACTAGCGGAGGAGAGTTACGAGCAGTACTTC
TRBJ1-4 TRBV7-9 medium-sized TRBD1 CASSLGQGTNEKLFF TGTGCCAGCAGCTTAGGACAGGGAACTAATGAAAAACTGTTTTTT
TRBJ2-5 TRBV5-1 NA NA CASSLVRGSVETQYF TGCGCCAGCAGCTTGGTCCGGGGTTCTGTAGAGACCCAGTACTTC
TRBJ2-7 TRBV10-3 NA NA CAISERYYEQYF TGTGCCATCAGTGAGCGGTACTACGAGCAGTACTTC
TRBJ1-2 TRBV4-1 NA TRBD1 CASSQGNRGLYGYTF TGCGCCAGCAGCCAAGGGAACAGGGGCCTCTATGGCTACACCTTC
TRBJ1-1 TRBV28 NA TRBD1 CASLTGDTEAFF TGTGCCAGCTTGACAGGGGACACTGAAGCTTTCTTT
TRBJ1-3 TRBV11-3 NA TRBD1 CASSLVPQGASGNTIYF TGTGCCAGCAGCTTAGTGCCACAGGGGGCGTCCGGAAACACCATATATTTT
TRBJ2-2 TRBV7-6 once TRBD2 CASSPRGLAGNTGELFF TGTGCCAGCAGCCCGCGCGGACTAGCGGGGAACACCGGGGAGCTGTTTTTT
TRBJ1-1 TRBV25-1 few TRBD1 CASSEGATSEAFF TGTGCCAGCTCGGAGGGGGCGACATCTGAAGCTTTCTTT
TRBJ1-5 TRBV7-9 NA TRBD1 CASSLTGSVSNQPQHF TGTGCCAGCAGCCTGACAGGGTCGGTTAGCAATCAGCCCCAGCATTTT
TRBJ2-7 TRBV29-1 NA TRBD1 CSVEWDRDYEQYF TGCAGCGTTGAATGGGACAGGGACTACGAGCAGTACTTC
TRBJ2-5 TRBV11-3 NA NA CASSLGPLQGRETQYF TGTGCCAGCAGCTTAGGACCTTTGCAGGGGCGGGAGACCCAGTACTTC
TRBJ1-6 TRBV5-5 NA TRBD1 CASSLIGQGNSPLHF TGTGCCAGCAGCCTCATTGGACAGGGTAATTCACCCCTCCACTTT
TRBJ1-2 TRBV12-5 NA NA CASGFLEQGRGSLTF TGTGCTAGTGGTTTCTTGGAACAGGGAAGGGGGTCATTAACATTC
TRBJ1-4 TRBV7-2 few TRBD1 CASSRDRLATNEKLFF TGTGCCAGCAGTCGGGACAGACTTGCAACTAATGAAAAACTGTTTTTT
TRBJ1-2 TRBV5-1 NA NA CASSLERLNGYTF TGCGCCAGCAGCTTGGAGCGATTGAATGGCTACACCTTC
TRBJ2-3 TRBV5-1 NA NA CASSLSRGGTDTQYF TGCGCCAGCAGCTTGAGCAGGGGGGGCACAGATACGCAGTATTTT
TRBJ1-2 TRBV28 NA NA CASRRGQNYGYTF TGTGCCAGCAGACGCGGACAGAACTATGGCTACACCTTC
TRBJ2-5 TRBV4-1 NA TRBD1 CASSQVQRTGTETQYF TGCGCCAGCAGCCAAGTTCAAAGGACAGGGACTGAGACCCAGTACTTC
TRBJ2-1 TRBV11-2 NA NA CASSLAGTQGYNEQFF TGTGCCAGCAGCTTAGCTGGGACTCAAGGGTACAATGAGCAGTTCTTC
TRBJ2-2 TRBV5-4 NA NA CASTQGGRVFGAIGELFF TGTGCCAGCACCCAAGGTGGCAGGGTTTTCGGTGCCATCGGGGAGCTGTTTTTT
TRBJ1-6 TRBV5-6 few TRBD1 CASSYGTGGGNSPLHF TGTGCCAGCAGCTACGGGACAGGGGGCGGTAATTCACCCCTCCACTTT
TRBJ1-2 TRBV6-1 NA TRBD1 CASSETGGPYYGYTF TGTGCCAGCAGTGAGACAGGGGGCCCCTACTATGGCTACACCTTC
TRBJ1-6 TRBV12-5 NA NA CASGSREADSPLHF TGTGCTAGTGGTTCTAGGGAAGCGGACTCACCCCTCCACTTT
TRBJ1-3 TRBV7-7 NA TRBD1 CASSKDRGNTIYF TGTGCTAGCAGCAAGGACAGGGGAAACACCATATATTTT
TRBJ1-1 TRBV7-9 NA TRBD1 CASSLQTGDTEAFF TGTGCCAGCAGCCTACAAACAGGGGACACTGAAGCTTTCTTT
TRBJ2-2 TRBV2 NA TRBD2 CASLRGGPGTGELFF TGTGCCAGCCTCCGGGGGGGCCCTGGCACCGGGGAGCTGTTTTTT
TRBJ2-5 TRBV25-1 NA NA CASSEPGSRRETQYF TGTGCCAGCAGTGAGCCGGGGTCTCGGCGAGAGACCCAGTACTTC
TRBJ2-7 TRBV4-1 NA NA CASSQDLYEQYF TGCGCCAGCAGCCAAGATCTGTACGAGCAGTACTTC
TRBJ2-7 TRBV7-2 NA TRBD1 CASSLDGRGHYEQYF TGTGCCAGCAGCTTAGACGGCAGGGGGCACTACGAGCAGTACTTC
TRBJ2-3 TRBV5-1 NA TRBD2 CASSLEGSGGGTDTQYF TGCGCCAGCAGCTTGGAGGGTAGCGGGGGAGGCACAGATACGCAGTATTTT
TRBJ1-6 TRBV15 NA NA CATSRRQGSLHF TGTGCCACCAGCAGGCGGCAGGGATCCCTCCACTTT
TRBJ2-3 TRBV19 once NA CATTSQASTDTQYF TGTGCCACCACGAGCCAGGCTAGCACAGATACGCAGTATTTT
TRBJ1-1 TRBV7-9 NA NA CASRRDSSTEAFF TGTGCCAGCAGACGAGACAGTAGCACTGAAGCTTTCTTT
TRBJ1-5 TRBV19 NA TRBD1 CASSTQGDSGNQPQHF TGTGCCAGTAGTACACAGGGGGATAGTGGCAATCAGCCCCAGCATTTT
TRBJ1-2 TRBV14 NA NA CASSQDTRRSYGYTF TGTGCCAGCAGCCAAGATACAAGGCGGAGCTATGGCTACACCTTC
TRBJ2-3 TRBV11-2 few NA CASSPLTGGTDTQYF TGTGCCAGCAGTCCTCTTACGGGGGGCACAGATACGCAGTATTTT